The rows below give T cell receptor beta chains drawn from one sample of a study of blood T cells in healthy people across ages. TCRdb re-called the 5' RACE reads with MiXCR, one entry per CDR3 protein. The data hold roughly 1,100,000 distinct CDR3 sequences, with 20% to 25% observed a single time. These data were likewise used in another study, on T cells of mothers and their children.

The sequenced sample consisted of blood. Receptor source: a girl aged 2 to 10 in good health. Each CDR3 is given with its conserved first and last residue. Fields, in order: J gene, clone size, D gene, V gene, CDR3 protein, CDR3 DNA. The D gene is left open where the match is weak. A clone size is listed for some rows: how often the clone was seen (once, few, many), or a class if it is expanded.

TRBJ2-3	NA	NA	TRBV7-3	CASSLTSGPSTDTQYF	TGTGCCAGCAGCTTAACGTCGGGGCCTAGCACAGATACGCAGTATTTT
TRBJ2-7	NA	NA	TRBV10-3	CAITETSRGEQYF	TGTGCCATCACCGAGACTAGTCGGGGCGAGCAGTACTTC
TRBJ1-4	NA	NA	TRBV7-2	CASSLGRAEKLFF	TGTGCCAGCAGCTTGGGCAGGGCGGAAAAACTGTTTTTT
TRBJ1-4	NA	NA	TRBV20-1	CSATGAFPLLFF	TGCAGTGCTACGGGCGCCTTCCCCCTACTGTTTTTT
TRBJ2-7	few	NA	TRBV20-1	CSARWQGYEQYF	TGCAGTGCTAGATGGCAGGGCTACGAGCAGTACTTC
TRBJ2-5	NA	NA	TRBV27	CASSFPGATQYF	TGTGCCAGCAGTTTTCCAGGAGCGACCCAGTACTTC
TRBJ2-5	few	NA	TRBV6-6	CASTPNSGALGQYF	TGTGCCAGCACCCCTAATTCAGGCGCCCTGGGGCAGTACTTC
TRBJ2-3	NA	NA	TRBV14	CASSFPKGTQYF	TGTGCCAGCAGCTTTCCTAAGGGTACGCAGTATTTT
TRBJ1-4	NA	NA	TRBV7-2	CASSYRQMNEKLFF	TGTGCCAGCAGCTACCGACAAATGAATGAAAAACTGTTTTTT
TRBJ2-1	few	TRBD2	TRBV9	CASSATSGGAGPYNEQFF	TGTGCCAGCAGTGCGACTAGCGGGGGGGCCGGCCCCTACAATGAGCAGTTCTTC
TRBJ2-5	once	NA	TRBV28	CASSLARAGRETQYF	TGTGCCAGCAGTCTAGCTCGCGCGGGACGCGAGACCCAGTACTTC
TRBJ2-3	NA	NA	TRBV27	CASSLTKTDTQYF	TGTGCCAGCAGTCTGACAAAGACAGATACGCAGTATTTT
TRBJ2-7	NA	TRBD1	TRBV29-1	CSVLPGQGRYEQYF	TGCAGCGTCCTCCCGGGACAGGGAAGGTACGAGCAGTACTTC
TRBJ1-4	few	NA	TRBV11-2	CASSPDRLDEKLFF	TGTGCCAGCAGCCCTGACAGGTTGGATGAAAAACTGTTTTTT
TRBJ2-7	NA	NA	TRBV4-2	CASSQEMRGVPYEQYF	TGTGCCAGCAGCCAAGAAATGAGAGGGGTCCCCTACGAGCAGTACTTC